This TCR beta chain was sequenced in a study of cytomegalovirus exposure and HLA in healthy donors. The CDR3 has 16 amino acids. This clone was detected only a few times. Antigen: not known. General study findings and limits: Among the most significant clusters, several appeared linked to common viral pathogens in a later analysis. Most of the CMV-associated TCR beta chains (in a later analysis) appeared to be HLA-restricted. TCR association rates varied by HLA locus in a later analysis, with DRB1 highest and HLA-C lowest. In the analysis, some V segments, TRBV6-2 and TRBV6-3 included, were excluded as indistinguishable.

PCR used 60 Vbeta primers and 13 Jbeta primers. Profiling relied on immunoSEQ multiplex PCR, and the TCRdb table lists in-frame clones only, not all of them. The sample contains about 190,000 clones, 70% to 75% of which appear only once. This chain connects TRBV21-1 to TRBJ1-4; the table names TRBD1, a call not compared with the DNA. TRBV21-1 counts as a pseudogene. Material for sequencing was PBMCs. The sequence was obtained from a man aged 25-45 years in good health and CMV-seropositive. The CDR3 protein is CASSKVVAGAGEKLFF. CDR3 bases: TGTGCCAGCAGCAAAGTCGTCGCAGGGGCTGGTGAAAAACTGTTTTTT.